This entry describes one TCR beta chain. Its matching antigen is unknown. In preparing the TRB cDNA libraries, 5' RACE with UMI labels was used. TCRdb reprocessed the 5' RACE reads and keeps a single row for each CDR3 protein, giving no DNA. Its listing shows tens of thousands of distinct CDR3 sequences. The entry originates in a study of CXCR3-negative and CXCR3-positive naive CD8 T cells. Points from the study as a whole: Within a donor, both naive subsets shared TRBV-TRBJ usage, unlike memory cells. CXCR3-positive naive cells carried more hydrophobic TRB CDR3s than CXCR3-negative naive cells did.

CDR3 length: 14 residues. Germline lookup yields CDR1 GTSNPN and CDR2 SVGIG (reference sequence). The sample consisted of naive CXCR3- CD8+ T cells from blood. Stated subset: CD45RO-CCR7+CD27+CD95- naive CD8+ T cells lacking CXCR3 (TNR3-). The V and J genes are TRBV30 and TRBJ2-7. The sequence derives from a human donor in good health. Some clones in this sample may be carry-over from other donors' samples. The CDR3 is CAWSQPGLNYEQYF. Complete variable domain (other parts from reference TRBV30 and TRBJ2-7): SQTIHQWPATLVQPVGSPLSLECTVEGTSNPNLYWYRQAAGRGLQLLFYSVGIGQISSEVPQNLSASRPQDRQFILSSKKLLLSDSGFYLCAWSQPGLNYEQYFGPGTRLTVT.